This T cell receptor (beta chain) was found in a study of blood T cell repertoires in COVID-19. Study at large: COVID-19 samples, acute and convalescent, were from the United States, Italy and Spain. Sample material is recorded as cDNA or gDNA derived from T cells, B-cell-depleted T cells, or PBMCs.

Methods used by the authors: Reference gene primer amplification gave estimated nucleated cell counts. Some clones are missing from TCRdb's copy, which holds only in-frame ones; the method was immunoSEQ multiplex PCR. The DNA gave D and trimming, while V, J and clone size come from that table. Among about 150,000 clones listed, around 79% were seen once. There are 15 residues in the CDR3. The germline V gene encodes CDR1 KGHSH and CDR2 LQKENI. J gave up 0 bases and V 6 bases, and 3 bases lay outside the gene matches. In Seattle, patients joined the study during active infection and were tracked longitudinally.

Sequencing was carried out using peripheral blood. This clonotype was obtained from a woman between 65 and 79 years old with COVID-19, enrolled during active disease. The chain couples TRBV18 to TRBJ2-1, with TRBD1 matching over 9 bases. The CDR3 DNA reads TGTGCCAGCTCCCCGGGACAGGGCTCCTACAATGAGCAGTTCTTC. Protein sequence: CASSPGQGSYNEQFF.